Detailed here is one T cell receptor (beta chain). The CDR3 is made up of 15 amino acids. Trimming removed 2 bases at V and 7 bases at J, with 12 bases between. Total RNA was isolated from each sample in quantities of at least 5.5 micrograms. This sample was taken from a study of blood T cells in healthy people across ages. It was with a sample-barcoded 5' primer and a J-beta primer mix that a second PCR of roughly 7 to 12 cycles was run. Tags on each cDNA molecule came from a template-switch adaptor with 12 random nucleotides. From the 5' RACE reads, TCRdb called clonotypes with MiXCR, one entry per CDR3 protein. The table lists hundreds of thousands of distinct CDR3 sequences, about 61% of them singletons.

The source is a man aged 35 to 55 in good health. This chain uses TRBV12-3 or TRBV12-4 with TRBJ1-6; D not certain. Sequencing was performed on blood. The CDR3 loop reads CASSLLAGSNSPLHF. The CDR3 DNA follows: TGTGCCAGCAGTTTACTGGCGGGGAGCAATTCACCCCTCCACTTT.